This entry lists 2 T cell receptor beta chains sequenced from one sample in a study of T cell repertoires in cytomegalovirus infection. Their cognate antigens are unknown. TCRdb re-analysed the reads in MiXCR, keeping a single row per CDR3 protein. The data show around 900,000 distinct CDR3 sequences, with less than 35% seen just once and around 15% held by the top ten. Sequenced here: cultured CD8+ T cells from PBMCs, sampled from culture after CMV antigen stimulation. Source of these receptors: a human donor in good health (CMV status not recorded). Some clones in this sample may be carry-over from other donors' samples.

This clonotype was detected a few times. This chain connects TRBV27 to TRBJ2-3; D is uncertain. In germline, CDR1 is MNHEY, CDR2 SMNVEV (reference sequence). Trimming took off 0 bases at V and 0 bases at J, with 13 bases between the two ends. The CDR3 is made up of 17 amino acids. The CDR3 sequence: CASSLSGWSGSTDTQYF. For the CDR3, the DNA is TGTGCCAGCAGTTTATCCGGGTGGTCTGGGAGCACAGATACGCAGTATTTT.

V gene TRBV7-9 combines with J gene TRBJ1-2; a possible D gene is TRBD1 (5 bases). Germline V gene sequence: CDR1 SEHNR, CDR2 FQNEAQ (reference sequence). V was trimmed by 4 bases and J by 4 bases, leaving 25 bases between them. The CDR3 length is 18 residues. The DNA for the CDR3 is TGTGCCAGCAGCTCTATCCCTATCCGGGACCCAGAGCGCTATGGCTACACCTTC. The encoded protein is CASSSIPIRDPERYGYTF.